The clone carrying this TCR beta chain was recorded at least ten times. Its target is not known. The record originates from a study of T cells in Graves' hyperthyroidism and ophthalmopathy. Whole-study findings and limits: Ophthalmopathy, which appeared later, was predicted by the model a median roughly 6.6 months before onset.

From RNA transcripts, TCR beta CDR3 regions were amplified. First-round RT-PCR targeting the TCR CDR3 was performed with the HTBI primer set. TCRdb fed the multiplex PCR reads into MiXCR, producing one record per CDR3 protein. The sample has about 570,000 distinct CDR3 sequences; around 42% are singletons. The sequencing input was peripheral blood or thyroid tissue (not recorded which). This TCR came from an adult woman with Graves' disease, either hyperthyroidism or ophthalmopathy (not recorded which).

The CDR3 loop reads CASSLPSEGSNEKLFF. CDR3 nucleotide sequence: TGTGCCAGCAGCTTACCTTCGGAGGGTTCTAATGAAAAACTGTTTTTT. The V gene is TRBV7-2, the J gene TRBJ1-4; no definite D call. The CDR3 sequence is 16 residues long. CDR1 is SGHTA and CDR2 is FQGNSA in the germline V gene. Trimming took off 2 bases at V and 3 bases at J, with 13 bases between the two ends.